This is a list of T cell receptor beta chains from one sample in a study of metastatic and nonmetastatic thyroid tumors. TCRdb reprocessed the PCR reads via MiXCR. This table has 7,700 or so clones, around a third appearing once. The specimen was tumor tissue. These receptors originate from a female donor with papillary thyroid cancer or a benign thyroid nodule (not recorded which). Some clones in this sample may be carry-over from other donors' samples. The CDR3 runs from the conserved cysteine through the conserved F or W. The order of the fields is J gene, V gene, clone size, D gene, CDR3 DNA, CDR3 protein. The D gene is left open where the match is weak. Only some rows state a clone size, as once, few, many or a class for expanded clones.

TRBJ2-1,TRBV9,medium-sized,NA,TGTGCCAGCAGCGTAGGGGTCGTTGGGGGCAATGAGCAGTTCTTC,CASSVGVVGGNEQFF
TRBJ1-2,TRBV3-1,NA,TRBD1,TGTGCCAGCAGCCCCGCCGGGACAGGGGACGACTATGGCTACACCTTC,CASSPAGTGDDYGYTF
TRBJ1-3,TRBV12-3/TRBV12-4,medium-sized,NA,TGTGCCAGCACTAAATCTGGAAACACCATATATTTT,CASTKSGNTIYF
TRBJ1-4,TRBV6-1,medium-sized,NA,TGTGCCAGCAGACCGGGGTGGGCTAATGAAAAACTGTTTTTT,CASRPGWANEKLFF
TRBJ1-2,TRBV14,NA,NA,TGTGCCAGCAGCCAAGTCAGTCCTAACTATGGCTACACCTTC,CASSQVSPNYGYTF
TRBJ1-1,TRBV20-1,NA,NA,TGCAGTGCGGAGGGGCGCACTGAAGCTTTCTTT,CSAEGRTEAFF
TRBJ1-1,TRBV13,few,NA,TGTGCCAGCAGCTTAGGCCAGGGAAACACTGAAGCTTTCTTT,CASSLGQGNTEAFF
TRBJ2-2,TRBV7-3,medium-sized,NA,TGTGCCAGCAGCCCGGGTACTAGCTACACCGGGGAGCTGTTTTTT,CASSPGTSYTGELFF
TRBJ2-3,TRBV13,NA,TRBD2,TGTCCCAGTAGCCCCCCGGGACTAGCGGGAACAGATACGCAGTATTTT,CPSSPPGLAGTDTQYF
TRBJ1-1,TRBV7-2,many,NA,TGTGCCAGCAGCTTATCGTCTGGCAGGGCGAACACTGAAGCTTTCTTT,CASSLSSGRANTEAFF
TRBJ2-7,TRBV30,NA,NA,TGTGCCTGGAGGCCGGTTCGCAACGAGCAGTACTTC,CAWRPVRNEQYF
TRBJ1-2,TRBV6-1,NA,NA,TGTGCCAGCAGTCGTGCGGGGGAAGGGGGCTACACCTTC,CASSRAGEGGYTF
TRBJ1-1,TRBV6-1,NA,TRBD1,TGTGCCAGCAGCCCCACCGGACAGGTAGTCACTGAAGCTTTCTTT,CASSPTGQVVTEAFF
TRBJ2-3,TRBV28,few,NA,TGTGCCAGCAGCTCTAGATTCGTTGGAGGGGATGCGGGTACGCAGTATTTT,CASSSRFVGGDAGTQYF
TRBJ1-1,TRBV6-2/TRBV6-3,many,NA,TGTGCCAGCAGTTATTCGGTTACCATGAACACTGAAGCTTTCTTT,CASSYSVTMNTEAFF
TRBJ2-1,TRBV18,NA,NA,TGTGCCAGATCTCCCTCCTCTGAGTGGTGGAATGAGCAGTTCTTC,CARSPSSEWWNEQFF
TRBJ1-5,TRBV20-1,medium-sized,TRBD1,TGCAGTGCTGGACAGGGCAATCAGCCCCAGCATTTT,CSAGQGNQPQHF
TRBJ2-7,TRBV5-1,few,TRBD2,TGCGCCAGCAGCTTGGTCTCAGCGGGATCGGAACCTGGACACTTC,CASSLVSAGSEPGHF
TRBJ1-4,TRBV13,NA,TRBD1,TGTGCCAGCAGCTCCGGGACAGGCAACCGGGGGCTGTTTTTT,CASSSGTGNRGLFF
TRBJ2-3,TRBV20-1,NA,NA,TGCAGTGTCGATACCCGGGAGAGCTCAGATACGCAGTATTTT,CSVDTRESSDTQYF
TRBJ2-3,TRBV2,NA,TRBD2,TGTGCCAGCGAGACTAGCGGGAGGGCCTTAGATACGCAGTATTTT,CASETSGRALDTQYF
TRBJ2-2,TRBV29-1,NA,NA,TGCAGCGTTGATTCTGGTAACACCGGGGAGCTGTTTTTT,CSVDSGNTGELFF